The rows below give T cell receptor beta chains drawn from one sample of a study of healthy donors' naive CD4 and CD8 T cells. TCRdb redid the calling of the reads with MiXCR, one entry per CDR3 protein. The data contain roughly 200,000 distinct CDR3 sequences, over 60% of them seen just once; the ten biggest clones take up 2% to 2.5%. Sequenced material: naive CD4+ and CD8+ T cells sorted from blood, pooled from several donors. These receptors originate from a pool of human donors in good health; the sample pools cells from several healthy donors. Both conserved end residues are part of each CDR3. Each record gives: J gene, clone size, D gene, V gene, CDR3 protein, CDR3 DNA. D genes are given only for firm matches. Clone size is not always given. Where it is, it says once, few, many or a class for expanded clones.

>TRBJ2-1|NA|TRBD1|TRBV4-3
CASSQLTGQGYNEQFF
TGCGCCAGCAGCCAACTGACCGGACAGGGCTACAATGAGCAGTTCTTC
>TRBJ1-1|NA|NA|TRBV11-2
CASSLRGTANTEAFF
TGTGCCAGCAGCTTGAGGGGGACCGCGAACACTGAAGCTTTCTTT
>TRBJ2-7|NA|TRBD2|TRBV4-1
CASSQGPGGQDEQYF
TGCGCCAGCAGCCAGGGGCCGGGGGGGCAGGACGAGCAGTACTTC
>TRBJ2-7|NA|NA|TRBV19
CASSPRLYYEQYF
TGTGCCAGTAGTCCCCGACTTTACTACGAGCAGTACTTC
>TRBJ1-1|NA|NA|TRBV11-3
CASSIRTGNTEAFF
TGTGCCAGCAGCATACGGACGGGGAACACTGAAGCTTTCTTT
>TRBJ2-1|few|NA|TRBV12-3/TRBV12-4
CASTSVYLYNEQFF
TGTGCCAGCACCAGTGTTTATCTCTACAATGAGCAGTTCTTC
>TRBJ2-7|NA|NA|TRBV6-1
CASSAAGPYEQYF
TGTGCCAGCAGTGCGGCAGGACCCTACGAGCAGTACTTC
>TRBJ2-7|NA|NA|TRBV29-1
CSSVIGYEQYF
TGCAGCTCAGTGATCGGGTACGAGCAGTACTTC
>TRBJ1-3|NA|NA|TRBV19
CATNPGRAPGNTIYF
TGTGCCACGAACCCGGGCAGAGCTCCTGGAAACACCATATATTTT
>TRBJ2-6|NA|TRBD1|TRBV5-1
CASSLGQGLNSGANVLTF
TGCGCCAGCAGCCTAGGACAGGGTTTAAATTCTGGGGCCAACGTCCTGACTTTC
>TRBJ2-5|NA|NA|TRBV19
CASSLRQAVYQETQYF
TGTGCCAGTAGTCTTCGACAGGCCGTTTACCAAGAGACCCAGTACTTC
>TRBJ2-7|NA|TRBD2|TRBV18
CASSPRRAGGDEQYF
TGTGCCAGCTCACCGCGACGAGCGGGAGGGGACGAGCAGTACTTC
>TRBJ1-1|NA|NA|TRBV5-5
CASRPGHLANTEAFF
TGTGCCAGCAGGCCGGGACACCTAGCGAACACTGAAGCTTTCTTT
>TRBJ1-1|few|TRBD1|TRBV29-1
CSDREGARSTEAFF
TGCAGCGATCGGGAGGGGGCTAGATCGACTGAAGCTTTCTTT